Shown below are 19 T cell receptor beta chains from a single sample sequenced in a study of T cells in tuberculosis. Produced via immunoSEQ multiplex PCR; TCRdb's table is partial and in-frame only. Of some 26,000 clones detected, over 85% appear once; the ten largest clones hold roughly 17%. Sequences were obtained from PBMCs. The receptors were gathered from a donor aged 10-35 years with latent tuberculosis or without tuberculosis infection. Some clones in this sample may be carry-over from other donors' samples.

J is TRBJ2-7 and V is TRBV19; TRBD2 matches 12 bases. The length of the CDR3 is 15 residues. V was clipped by 6 bases and J by 0 bases; unmatched bases: 3. Germline values: CDR1 LNHDA, CDR2 SQIVND (reference sequence). CDR3 residues: CASSLLAGGSYEQYF. CDR3 bases: TGTGCCAGTAGCCTACTAGCGGGGGGCTCCTACGAGCAGTACTTC.

The gene calls are TRBV7-7 and TRBJ2-2; 7 bases map to TRBD1. CDR1 is SSHAT, CDR2 FNYEAQ, per germline (reference sequence). This CDR3 contains 14 residues. With V trimmed by 6 bases and J by 5 bases, 6 bases remained unmatched. DNA of the CDR3: TGTGCCAGCAGTCCGAACAGGGGTACCGGGGAGCTGTTTTTT. This codes for CASSPNRGTGELFF.

V and J are TRBV19 and TRBJ2-7, with 10 positions matching TRBD1. With V trimmed by 3 bases and J by 1 base, 3 bases remained unmatched. The CDR3 has 15 amino acids. Germline assignment: CDR1 LNHDA and CDR2 SQIVND (reference sequence). As DNA, the CDR3 is TGTGCCAGTAGTATCGGGACAGGGGTTTCCTACGAGCAGTACTTC. It is translated as CASSIGTGVSYEQYF.

J is TRBJ2-3 and V is TRBV18; D may be TRBD2 (5 bases). The CDR3 contains 13 residues. Looked up from germline, CDR1 is KGHSH and CDR2 is LQKENI. Trimming removed 3 bases at V and 2 bases at J, with 6 bases between. CDR3 bases: TGTGCCAGCTCACCTCGGGACACAGATACGCAGTATTTT. It is translated as CASSPRDTDTQYF. Variable domain in full (rest from reference TRBV18 and TRBJ2-3): NAGVMQNPRHLVRRRGQEARLRCSPMKGHSHVYWYRQLPEEGLKFMVYLQKENIIDESGMPKERFSAEFPKEGPSILRIQQVVRGDSAAYFCASSPRDTDTQYFGPGTRLTVL.

J is TRBJ1-4 and V is TRBV19; 8 bases align to TRBD1. V dropped 5 bases and J dropped 7; count of bases not matched to a gene: 6. Per the germline V gene, CDR1 is LNHDA and CDR2 is SQIVND (reference sequence). CDR3 length: 14 residues. CDR3 sequence reads: CASSGDRRGEKLFF. CDR3 nucleotides: TGTGCCAGTAGTGGGGACAGGCGTGGTGAAAAACTGTTTTTT.

This chain connects TRBV6-5 to TRBJ1-1, with 8 positions matching TRBD1. This CDR3 comprises 16 residues. The germline gives CDR1 MNHEY, CDR2 SVGAGI. The V gene end was trimmed by 2 bases and the J gene end by 5 bases; junction bases not matched to a gene: 10. The CDR3 region is CASSYPGTGSGTEAFF. The DNA for the CDR3 is TGTGCCAGCAGTTACCCCGGGACAGGTAGTGGTACTGAAGCTTTCTTT.

This chain joins TRBV5-8 and TRBJ1-2; the match to TRBD1 covers 7 bases. The CDR3 contains 16 residues. With V trimmed by 0 bases and J by 8 bases, 13 bases remained unmatched. Germline CDR1 and CDR2: SGHTS and YDEGEE. CDR3 in amino acids: CASSLAVTGMDRGYTF. The CDR3 nucleotides are TGTGCCAGCAGCTTGGCCGTGACAGGGATGGACCGCGGCTACACCTTC.

The chain links TRBV11-2 to TRBJ2-1, with TRBD2 matching 15 bases. Germline assignment: CDR1 SGHAT and CDR2 FQNNGV. The CDR3 is 19 amino acids. V shed 4 bases and J 5 bases; nucleotides not matched to a gene: 12. CDR3 sequence (DNA): TGTGCCAGCAGCTCCCGGACTAGCGGGGGGGTAAACATCCACAATGAGCAGTTCTTC. The encoded protein is CASSSRTSGGVNIHNEQFF. Full variable domain (rest looked up from reference TRBV11-2 and TRBJ2-1): EAGVAQSPRYKIIEKRQSVAFWCNPISGHATLYWYQQILGQGPKLLIQFQNNGVVDDSQLPKDRFSAERLKGVDSTLKIQPAKLEDSAVYLCASSSRTSGGVNIHNEQFFGPGTRLTVL.

The chain is built from TRBV14 and TRBJ1-1, with D unclear. The CDR3 loop spans 13 amino acids. Germline assignment: CDR1 SGHDN and CDR2 FVKESK. Trimming stripped 1 base from V and 5 bases from J, with 8 bases between. The CDR3 region is CASSQGPRTEAFF. The DNA for the CDR3 is TGTGCCAGCAGCCAAGGCCCGAGGACTGAAGCTTTCTTT.

CDR3: CATSRDRSGASYNEQFF. DNA for the CDR3: TGTGCCACCAGCAGAGATCGGTCAGGGGCGTCCTACAATGAGCAGTTCTTC. The chain recombines TRBV15 with TRBJ2-1; possible D gene TRBD1, 6 bases. Germline V gene sequence: CDR1 LNHNV, CDR2 YYDKDF (reference sequence). The CDR3 has 17 residues. The V end lost 0 bases, the J end lost 1 base, and 13 bases lay between the germline ends.

The chain carries TRBV7-2 and TRBJ2-1; 7 bases align to TRBD1. The CDR3 runs 16 residues. Germline CDR1 SGHTA, CDR2 FQGNSA. Unmatched junction bases numbered 8, after V lost 1 base and J lost 5 bases. This CDR3 is CASSLGSTGANNEQFF. The CDR3 nucleotides read TGTGCCAGCAGCTTAGGCTCAACAGGGGCTAACAATGAGCAGTTCTTC. Looking up the rest from reference TRBV7-2 and TRBJ2-1 gives the full variable domain: GAGVSQSPSNKVTEKGKDVELRCDPISGHTALYWYRQSLGQGLEFLIYFQGNSAPDKSGLPSDRFSAERTGGSVSTLTIQRTQQEDSAVYLCASSLGSTGANNEQFFGPGTRLTVL.

The chain couples TRBV19 to TRBJ1-5; no definite D call. This CDR3 spans 16 amino acids. Trimming cost V 1 base and J 1 base, with 11 bases left between them. The germline V gene encodes CDR1 LNHDA and CDR2 SQIVND (reference sequence). In nucleotides, the CDR3 is TGTGCCAGTAGTATAGTAAGAGGAAGCAGCAATCAGCCCCAGCATTTT. Protein sequence: CASSIVRGSSNQPQHF. Filled out from reference TRBV19 and TRBJ1-5, the complete variable domain reads DGGITQSPKYLFRKEGQNVTLSCEQNLNHDAMYWYRQDPGQGLRLIYYSQIVNDFQKGDIAEGYSVSREKKESFPLTVTSAQKNPTAFYLCASSIVRGSSNQPQHFGDGTRLSIL.

V and J are TRBV28 and TRBJ2-3, with 9 bases that match TRBD2. The CDR3 sequence is 16 residues long. V was pared by 4 bases and J by 2 bases, with 7 bases of the junction left unmatched. The germline CDR1 and CDR2 sequences are MDHEN and SYDVKM. The DNA of the CDR3 is TGTGCCAGCAGTTGGGGCGGGGGGGCCTCCACAGATACGCAGTATTTT. Residues: CASSWGGGASTDTQYF.

This clone appeared a few times. CDR3 sequence reads: CASLAGEAGANVLTF. CDR3 sequence (DNA): TGTGCCAGTCTAGCGGGAGAGGCTGGGGCCAACGTCCTGACTTTC. The chain is built from TRBV6-6 and TRBJ2-6; the match to TRBD2 covers 10 bases. V trimming: 9 bases; J trimming: 2 bases; junction bases outside the gene matches: 4. Germline values: CDR1 MNHNY, CDR2 SVGAGI (reference sequence). The CDR3 totals 15 residues.

J is TRBJ2-3 and V is TRBV25-1, with D unclear. This CDR3 is 14 amino acids long. V shed 5 bases and J shed 8 bases, with 17 bases lying between them. In germline, CDR1 is MGHDK, CDR2 SYGVNS. The CDR3 spells CASSIGGTSGTQYF. The CDR3, as DNA: TGTGCCAGCAGTATTGGTGGTACCTCAGGTACGCAGTATTTT.

The J gene is TRBJ1-3, the V gene TRBV25-1; D is ambiguous. Trimming took 1 base from V and 0 from J, leaving 7 bases between them. Germline CDR1 is MGHDK and CDR2 is SYGVNS. CDR3 length equals 15 residues. CDR3 sequence: CASSELTSSGNTIYF. The CDR3 DNA reads as TGTGCCAGCAGTGAATTAACGAGCTCTGGAAACACCATATATTTT.

This chain's CDR3 is CASDRGDEQFF. CDR3 bases: TGTGCCAGCGACAGGGGTGATGAGCAGTTCTTC. The rearrangement links TRBV2 to TRBJ2-1; 8 bases map to TRBD1. The germline gives CDR1 SNHLY, CDR2 FYNNEI. V shed 8 bases and J 8 bases; nucleotides not matched to a gene: 2. This CDR3 is 11 amino acids long.

The V call is TRBV6-6, the J call TRBJ1-5, with D possibly matching TRBD1 (5 bases). The CDR3 loop spans 15 amino acids. The ends were cut back, 5 bases at V and 7 bases at J, with 18 bases in the middle. The V gene's germline CDR1 is MNHNY and CDR2 SVGAGI (reference sequence). CDR3 bases: TGTGCCAGCAGTCGAGATGGGAGGGGTATACAGCCCCAGCATTTT. Translated, it gives CASSRDGRGIQPQHF.

The chain carries TRBV29-1 and TRBJ2-3; possibly TRBD1 for D (6 bases). The V and J ends lost 6 bases and 3 bases respectively, with 13 bases between them. The CDR3 length is 13 residues. CDR1 is SQVTM and CDR2 is ANQGSEA in the germline V gene. The DNA of the CDR3 is TGCAGCGTGGCATTGAGGGGGACAGATACGCAGTATTTT. As protein: CSVALRGTDTQYF.